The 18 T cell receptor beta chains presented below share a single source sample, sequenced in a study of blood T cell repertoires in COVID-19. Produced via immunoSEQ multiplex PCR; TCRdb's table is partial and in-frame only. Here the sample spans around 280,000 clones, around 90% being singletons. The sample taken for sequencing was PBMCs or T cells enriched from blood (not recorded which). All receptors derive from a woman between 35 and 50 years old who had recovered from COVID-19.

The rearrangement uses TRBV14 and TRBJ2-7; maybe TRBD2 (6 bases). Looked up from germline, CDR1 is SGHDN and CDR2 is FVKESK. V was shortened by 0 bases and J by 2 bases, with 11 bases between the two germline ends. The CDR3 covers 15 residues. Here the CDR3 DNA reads TGTGCCAGCAGCCAAGAGACCTGGGAGGCCTACGAGCAGTACTTC. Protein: CASSQETWEAYEQYF.

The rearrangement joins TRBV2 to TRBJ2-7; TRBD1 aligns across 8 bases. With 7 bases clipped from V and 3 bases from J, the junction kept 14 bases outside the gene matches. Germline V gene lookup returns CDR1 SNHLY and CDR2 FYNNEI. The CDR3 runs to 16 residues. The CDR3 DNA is TGTGCCAGCACCGGTGGGGCAGGGGGCGGCTTCTACGAGCAGTACTTC. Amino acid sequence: CASTGGAGGGFYEQYF.

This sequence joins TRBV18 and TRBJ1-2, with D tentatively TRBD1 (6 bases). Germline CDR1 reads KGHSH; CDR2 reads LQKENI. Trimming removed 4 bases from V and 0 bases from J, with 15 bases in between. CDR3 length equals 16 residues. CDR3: CASSLNRQESNYGYTF. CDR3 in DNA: TGTGCCAGCTCACTCAATCGACAGGAATCTAACTATGGCTACACCTTC.

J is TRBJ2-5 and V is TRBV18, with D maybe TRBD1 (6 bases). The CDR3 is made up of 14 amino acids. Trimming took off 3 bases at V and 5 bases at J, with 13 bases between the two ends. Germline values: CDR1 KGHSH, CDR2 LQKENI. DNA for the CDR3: TGTGCCAGCTCACCGGGACATAACCGGGAGACCCAGTACTTC. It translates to CASSPGHNRETQYF.

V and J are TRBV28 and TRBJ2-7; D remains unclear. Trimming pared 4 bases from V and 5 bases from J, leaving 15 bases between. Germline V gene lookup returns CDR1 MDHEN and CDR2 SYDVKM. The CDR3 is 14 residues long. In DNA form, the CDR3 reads TGTGCCAGCAGTTCCCCCCTGGGCAGACACGAGCAGTACTTC. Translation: CASSSPLGRHEQYF.

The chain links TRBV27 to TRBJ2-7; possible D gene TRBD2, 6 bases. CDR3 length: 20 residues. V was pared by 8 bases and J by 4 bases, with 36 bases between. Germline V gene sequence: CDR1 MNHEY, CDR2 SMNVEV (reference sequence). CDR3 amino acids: CASAPLVSYLLRGREYEQYF. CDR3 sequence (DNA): TGTGCCAGCGCCCCACTAGTTTCTTACCTTTTGCGGGGTCGGGAATACGAGCAGTACTTC.

CDR3 coding DNA: TGTGCCAGCAGTTTCCCGGGACAGGGGCTCGACACCATATATTTT. The encoded protein is CASSFPGQGLDTIYF. The chain uses TRBV28 and TRBJ1-3, with 10 bases that match TRBD1. V was pared by 3 bases and J by 8 bases, with 7 bases of the junction left unmatched. This CDR3 has 15 residues. Germline V gives CDR1 MDHEN, CDR2 SYDVKM.

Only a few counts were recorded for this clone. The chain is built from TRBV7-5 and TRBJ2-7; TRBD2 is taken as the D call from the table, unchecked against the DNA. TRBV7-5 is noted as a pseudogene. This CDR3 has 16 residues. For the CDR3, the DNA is TGTGCCAGAAGCGTCTCCGCGACTAGCGGGAATTACGAGCAGTACTTC. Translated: CARSVSATSGNYEQYF.

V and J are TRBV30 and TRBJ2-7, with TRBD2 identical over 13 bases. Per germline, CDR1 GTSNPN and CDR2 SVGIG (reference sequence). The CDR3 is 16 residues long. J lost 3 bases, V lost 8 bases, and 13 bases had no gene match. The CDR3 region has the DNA TGTGCCCATACGGGGCAGGGGACTAGCGGGAACTACGAGCAGTACTTC. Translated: CAHTGQGTSGNYEQYF.

Here the CDR3 DNA reads TGTGCCAGCAGTTTAGGGACAGGAGAAGCTTTCTTT. It yields the protein CASSLGTGEAFF. J is TRBJ1-1 and V is TRBV28; 8 bases match TRBD1. V lost 2 bases, J lost 8 bases, and 1 base stayed unmatched. CDR3 size: 12 residues. CDR1 is MDHEN and CDR2 is SYDVKM in the germline V gene. The whole variable domain, filled in from reference TRBV28 and TRBJ1-1, reads DVKVTQSSRYLVKRTGEKVFLECVQDMDHENMFWYRQDPGLGLRLIYFSYDVKMKEKGDIPEGYSVSREKKERFSLILESASTNQTSMYLCASSLGTGEAFFGQGTRLTVV.

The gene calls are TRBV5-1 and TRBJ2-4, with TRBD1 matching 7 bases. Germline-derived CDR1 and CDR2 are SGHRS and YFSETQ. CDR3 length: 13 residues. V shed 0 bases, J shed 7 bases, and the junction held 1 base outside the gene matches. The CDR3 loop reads CASSLGQGNIQYF. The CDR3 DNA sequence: TGCGCCAGCAGCTTGGGACAGGGTAACATTCAGTACTTC.

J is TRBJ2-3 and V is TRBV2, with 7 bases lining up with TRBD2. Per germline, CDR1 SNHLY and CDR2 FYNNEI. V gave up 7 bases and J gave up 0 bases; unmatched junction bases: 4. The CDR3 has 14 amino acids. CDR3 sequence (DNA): TGTGCCAGCACCGGGACTACTAGCACAGATACGCAGTATTTT. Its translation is CASTGTTSTDTQYF.

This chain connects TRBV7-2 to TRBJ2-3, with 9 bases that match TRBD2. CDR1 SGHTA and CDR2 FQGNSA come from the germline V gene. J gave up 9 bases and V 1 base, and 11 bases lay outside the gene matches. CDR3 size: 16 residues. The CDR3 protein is CASSLEGGRAWWTQYF. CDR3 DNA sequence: TGTGCCAGCAGCTTAGAAGGCGGGAGGGCCTGGTGGACGCAGTATTTT.

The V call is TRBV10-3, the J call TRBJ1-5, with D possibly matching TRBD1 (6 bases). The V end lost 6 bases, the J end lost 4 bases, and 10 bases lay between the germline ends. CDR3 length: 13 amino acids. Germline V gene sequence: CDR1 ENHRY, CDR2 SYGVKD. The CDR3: CAIRPTGNQPQHF. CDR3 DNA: TGTGCCATCAGGCCGACAGGTAATCAGCCCCAGCATTTT.

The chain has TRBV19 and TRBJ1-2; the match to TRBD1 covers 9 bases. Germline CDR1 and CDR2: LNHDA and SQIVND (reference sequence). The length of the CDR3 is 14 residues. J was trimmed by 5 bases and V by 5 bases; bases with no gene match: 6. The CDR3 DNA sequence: TGTGCCAGTAGTCCGCCAGGGACAGGGTATGGCTACACCTTC. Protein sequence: CASSPPGTGYGYTF.

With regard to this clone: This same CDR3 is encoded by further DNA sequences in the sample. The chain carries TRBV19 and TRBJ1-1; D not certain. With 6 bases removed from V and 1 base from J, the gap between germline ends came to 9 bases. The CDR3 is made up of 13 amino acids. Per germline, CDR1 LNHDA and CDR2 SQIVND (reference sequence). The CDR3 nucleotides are TGTGCCAGTAGACCCCGGGAGAACACTGAAGCTTTCTTT. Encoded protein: CASRPRENTEAFF.

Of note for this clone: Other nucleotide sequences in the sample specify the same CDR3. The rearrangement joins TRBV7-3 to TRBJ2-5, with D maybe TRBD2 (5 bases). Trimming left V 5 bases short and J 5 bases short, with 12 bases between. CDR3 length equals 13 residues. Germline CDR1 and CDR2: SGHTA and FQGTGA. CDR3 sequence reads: CASSPGLGETQYF. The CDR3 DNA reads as TGTGCCAGCAGCCCAGGACTCGGGGAGACCCAGTACTTC.

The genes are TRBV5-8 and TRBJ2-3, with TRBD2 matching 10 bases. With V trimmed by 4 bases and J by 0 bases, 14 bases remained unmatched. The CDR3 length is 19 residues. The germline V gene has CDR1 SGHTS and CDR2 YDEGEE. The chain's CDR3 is CASSPAGTSVSMSTDTQYF. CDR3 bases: TGTGCCAGCAGCCCCGCCGGGACTAGCGTCTCTATGAGCACAGATACGCAGTATTTT.